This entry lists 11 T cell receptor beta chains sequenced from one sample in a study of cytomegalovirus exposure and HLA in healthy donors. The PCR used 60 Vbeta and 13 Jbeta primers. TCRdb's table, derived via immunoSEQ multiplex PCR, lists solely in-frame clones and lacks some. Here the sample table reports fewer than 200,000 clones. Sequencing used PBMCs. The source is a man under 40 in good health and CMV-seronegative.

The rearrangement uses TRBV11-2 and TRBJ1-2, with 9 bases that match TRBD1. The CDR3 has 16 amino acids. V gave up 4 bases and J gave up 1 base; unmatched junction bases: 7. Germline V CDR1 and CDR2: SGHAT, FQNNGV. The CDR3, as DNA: TGTGCCAGCAGCTCCCCCACAGGGGGCAATAACTATGGCTACACCTTC. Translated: CASSSPTGGNNYGYTF.

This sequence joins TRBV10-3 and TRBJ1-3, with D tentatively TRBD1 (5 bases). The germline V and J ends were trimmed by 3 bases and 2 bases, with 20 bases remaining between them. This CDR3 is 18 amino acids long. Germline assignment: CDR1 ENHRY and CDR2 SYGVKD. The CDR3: CAISELVPSGGTGNTIYF. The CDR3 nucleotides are TGTGCCATCAGTGAACTGGTTCCCTCGGGGGGGACTGGAAACACCATATATTTT.

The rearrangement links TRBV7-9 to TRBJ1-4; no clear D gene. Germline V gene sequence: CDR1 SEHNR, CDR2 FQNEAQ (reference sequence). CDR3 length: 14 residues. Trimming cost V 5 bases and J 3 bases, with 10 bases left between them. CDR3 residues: CASSPMGPNEKLFF. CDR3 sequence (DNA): TGTGCCAGCAGCCCCATGGGCCCTAATGAAAAACTGTTTTTT.

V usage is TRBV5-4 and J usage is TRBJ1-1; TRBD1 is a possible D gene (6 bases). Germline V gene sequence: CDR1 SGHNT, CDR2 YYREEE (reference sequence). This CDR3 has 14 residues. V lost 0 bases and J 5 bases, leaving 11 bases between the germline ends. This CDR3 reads CASSLGAGATEAFF. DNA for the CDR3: TGTGCCAGCAGCTTGGGAGCGGGGGCGACTGAAGCTTTCTTT.

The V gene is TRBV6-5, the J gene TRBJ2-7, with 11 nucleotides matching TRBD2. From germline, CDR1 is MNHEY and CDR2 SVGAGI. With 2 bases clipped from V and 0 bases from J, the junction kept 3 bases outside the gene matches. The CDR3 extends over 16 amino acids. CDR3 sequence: CASSYRLAGSSYEQYF. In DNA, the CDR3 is TGTGCCAGCAGTTACCGACTAGCGGGGAGCTCCTACGAGCAGTACTTC.

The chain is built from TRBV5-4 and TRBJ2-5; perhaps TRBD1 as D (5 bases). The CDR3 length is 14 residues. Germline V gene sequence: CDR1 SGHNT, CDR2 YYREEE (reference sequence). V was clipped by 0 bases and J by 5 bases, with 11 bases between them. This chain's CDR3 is CASSLGVGVETQYF. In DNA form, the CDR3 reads TGTGCCAGCAGCTTGGGCGTAGGGGTGGAGACCCAGTACTTC.

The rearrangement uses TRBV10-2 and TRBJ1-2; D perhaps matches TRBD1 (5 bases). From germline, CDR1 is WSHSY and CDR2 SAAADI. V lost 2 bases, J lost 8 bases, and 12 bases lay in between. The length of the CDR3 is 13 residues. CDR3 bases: TGCGCCAGCAGTGAGCTCCGGGAGGGGGGCTACACCTTC. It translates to CASSELREGGYTF.

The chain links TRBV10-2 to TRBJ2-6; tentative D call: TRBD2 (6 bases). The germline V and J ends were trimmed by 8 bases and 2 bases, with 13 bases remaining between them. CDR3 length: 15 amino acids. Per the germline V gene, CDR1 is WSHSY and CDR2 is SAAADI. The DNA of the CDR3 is TGCGCCAGCCGGCCCCCGGGGGCTGGGGCCAACGTCCTGACTTTC. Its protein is CASRPPGAGANVLTF.

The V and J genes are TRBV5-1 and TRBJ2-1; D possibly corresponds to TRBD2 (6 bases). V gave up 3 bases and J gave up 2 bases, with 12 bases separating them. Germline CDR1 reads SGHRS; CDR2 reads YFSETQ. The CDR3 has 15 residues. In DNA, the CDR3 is TGCGCCAGCAGCTGGGGGGATTCACCCTACAATGAGCAGTTCTTC. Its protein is CASSWGDSPYNEQFF. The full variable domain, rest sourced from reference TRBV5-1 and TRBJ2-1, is KAGVTQTPRYLIKTRGQQVTLSCSPISGHRSVSWYQQTPGQGLQFLFEYFSETQRNKGNFPGRFSGRQFSNSRSEMNVSTLELGDSALYLCASSWGDSPYNEQFFGPGTRLTVL.

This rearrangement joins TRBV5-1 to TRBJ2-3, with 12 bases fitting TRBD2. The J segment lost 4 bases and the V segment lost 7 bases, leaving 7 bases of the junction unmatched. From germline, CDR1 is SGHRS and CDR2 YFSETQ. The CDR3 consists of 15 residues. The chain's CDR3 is CASGPSGGAPDTQYF. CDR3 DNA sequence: TGCGCCAGCGGGCCTAGCGGGGGGGCCCCAGATACGCAGTATTTT. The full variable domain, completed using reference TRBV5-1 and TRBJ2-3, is KAGVTQTPRYLIKTRGQQVTLSCSPISGHRSVSWYQQTPGQGLQFLFEYFSETQRNKGNFPGRFSGRQFSNSRSEMNVSTLELGDSALYLCASGPSGGAPDTQYFGPGTRLTVL.

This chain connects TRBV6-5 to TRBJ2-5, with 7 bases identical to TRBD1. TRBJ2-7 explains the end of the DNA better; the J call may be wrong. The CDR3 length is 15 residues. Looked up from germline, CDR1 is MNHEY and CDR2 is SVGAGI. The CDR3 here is CASSYSGTELYEQYF. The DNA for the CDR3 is TGTGCCAGCAGTTACTCCGGGACAGAACTCTACGAGCAGTACTTC.